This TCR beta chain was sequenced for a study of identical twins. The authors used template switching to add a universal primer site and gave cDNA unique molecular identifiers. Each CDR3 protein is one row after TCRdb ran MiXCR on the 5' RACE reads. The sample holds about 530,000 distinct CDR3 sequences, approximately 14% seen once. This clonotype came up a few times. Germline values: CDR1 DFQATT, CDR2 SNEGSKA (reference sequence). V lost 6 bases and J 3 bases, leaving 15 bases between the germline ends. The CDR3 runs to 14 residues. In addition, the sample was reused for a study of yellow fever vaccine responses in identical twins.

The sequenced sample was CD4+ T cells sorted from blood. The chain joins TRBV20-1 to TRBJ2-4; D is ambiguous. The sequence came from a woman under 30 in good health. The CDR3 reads CSAPNLEGKNIQYF. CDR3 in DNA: TGCAGTGCCCCGAATTTGGAAGGCAAAAACATTCAGTACTTC.